The 14 T cell receptor beta chains listed next were all sequenced from one sample in a study of cytomegalovirus exposure and HLA in healthy donors. Primers for the PCR totalled 60 Vbeta and 13 Jbeta. Here immunoSEQ multiplex PCR was the method, and the copy in TCRdb shows in-frame clones only, minus some. The data contain some 120,000 clones, 80% of them singletons. Sequencing used PBMCs. These receptor sequences come from a female donor in good health and CMV-seronegative.

The V and J genes are TRBV11-2 and TRBJ1-6; D possibly corresponds to TRBD1 (6 bases). CDR1 and CDR2 from the germline V gene are SGHAT and FQNNGV. V lost 5 bases, J lost 8 bases, and 16 bases lay in between. This CDR3 is 15 amino acids long. The CDR3 coding sequence is TGTGCCAGCAGCACAATGACAGGTCCGGATTCACCCCTCCACTTT. It codes for CASSTMTGPDSPLHF.

J is TRBJ2-4 and V is TRBV29-1, with 8 nucleotides matching TRBD2. The CDR3 length is 16 residues. The V gene end was trimmed by 7 bases and the J gene end by 9 bases; junction bases not matched to a gene: 20. The germline V gene encodes CDR1 SQVTM and CDR2 ANQGSEA. The CDR3 spells CSAPLVPGGPRSIQYF. The CDR3 DNA follows: TGCAGCGCTCCCTTGGTCCCGGGGGGGCCCCGTAGCATTCAGTACTTC.

The chain has TRBV5-1 and TRBJ2-3; weak D call: TRBD2 (7 bases). Deletions cut 3 bases from V and 5 bases from J, with 10 bases between. This CDR3 region has 13 residues. Germline V gene lookup returns CDR1 SGHRS and CDR2 YFSETQ. DNA for the CDR3: TGCGCCAGCAGCTGGGGAGGGGGAGATACGCAGTATTTT. Translated, it gives CASSWGGGDTQYF.

V gene TRBV29-1 combines with J gene TRBJ2-3; TRBD2 matches 7 bases. Germline assignment: CDR1 SQVTM and CDR2 ANQGSEA. With 4 bases clipped from V and 4 bases from J, the junction kept 5 bases outside the gene matches. The length of the CDR3 is 13 residues. The CDR3 DNA reads TGCAGCGTTGGGGTTACTAGCGCAGATACGCAGTATTTT. Encoded protein: CSVGVTSADTQYF.

The chain couples TRBV13 to TRBJ2-2; 7 bases map to TRBD1. Unmatched junction bases numbered 11, after V lost 5 bases and J lost 5 bases. The CDR3 consists of 16 residues. CDR1 is PRHDT and CDR2 is FYEKMQ in the germline V gene (reference sequence). DNA for the CDR3: TGTGCCAGCAGCAGGACCCCAGGGGGTCGTACCGGGGAGCTGTTTTTT. Residues: CASSRTPGGRTGELFF.

In its sample, this clone was seen once. The chain is built from TRBV27 and TRBJ2-3; D unclear. Trimming stripped 2 bases from V and 4 bases from J, with 7 bases between. Germline assignment: CDR1 MNHEY and CDR2 SMNVEV (reference sequence). CDR3 length: 13 residues. Written as DNA, the CDR3 is TGTGCCAGCAGTTTAACTTTCGCAGATACGCAGTATTTT. This translates into CASSLTFADTQYF.

The chain has TRBV7-3 and TRBJ1-4, with D hard to call. The V gene's germline CDR1 is SGHTA and CDR2 FQGTGA. The V end lost 2 bases, the J end lost 3 bases, and 4 bases lay between the germline ends. The CDR3 sequence is 13 residues long. CDR3 in amino acids: CASSLGPNEKLFF. CDR3 bases: TGTGCCAGCAGCTTAGGGCCTAATGAAAAACTGTTTTTT.

This clone was detected only once. This chain uses TRBV5-4 with TRBJ2-7; a weak D match, TRBD1 (5 bases). V was cut by 0 bases and J by 11 bases, with 24 bases left in between. Germline-derived CDR1 and CDR2 are SGHNT and YYREEE (reference sequence). The CDR3 consists of 16 residues. DNA of the CDR3: TGTGCCAGCAGCTTGGCCGGTGGAGCAGGGAATACTCGGGAGTACTTC. It specifies CASSLAGGAGNTREYF.

This clone was observed a single time. The chain uses TRBV5-1 and TRBJ2-1; 9 bases match TRBD2. This CDR3 has 16 amino acids. Germline V gene lookup returns CDR1 SGHRS and CDR2 YFSETQ. The trim removed 3 bases at V and 2 bases at J, leaving 6 bases unmatched. The CDR3 sequence: CASSSGGGGAYNEQFF. The CDR3 region has the DNA TGCGCCAGCAGCTCGGGCGGCGGGGGGGCCTACAATGAGCAGTTCTTC.

The chain joins TRBV4-1 to TRBJ2-1; 10 nucleotides agree with TRBD2. CDR3 length: 16 amino acids. The V gene's germline CDR1 is MGHRA and CDR2 YSYEKL. Germline trimming cut 1 base from V and 10 bases from J; bases unmatched to any gene: 10. The CDR3 nucleotides read TGCGCCAGCAGCCAAGCCGGGACTAGCGTACGGGGCGAGCAGTTCTTC. Translating gives CASSQAGTSVRGEQFF.

This chain links TRBV7-9 with TRBJ2-3; a weak D match, TRBD1 (6 bases). V was trimmed by 1 base and J by 4 bases, leaving 9 bases between them. This CDR3 spans 14 amino acids. CDR1 is SEHNR, CDR2 FQNEAQ, per germline (reference sequence). CDR3 sequence (DNA): TGTGCCAGCAGCTTAGGCAGGGGCTCAGATACGCAGTATTTT. It yields the protein CASSLGRGSDTQYF.

As to this clone: The same CDR3 also results from other DNA sequences found in this sample. The V gene is TRBV30, the J gene TRBJ2-7; D unclear. The V end was cut by 2 bases, the J end by 5 bases, with 13 bases between. Germline V gene sequence: CDR1 GTSNPN, CDR2 SVGIG (reference sequence). This CDR3 has 13 residues. In nucleotides, the CDR3 is TGTGCCTGGAGTCCTCTCACAGTTAACGAGCAGTACTTC. The encoded protein is CAWSPLTVNEQYF.

This chain joins TRBV2 and TRBJ1-4; perhaps TRBD1 as D (5 bases). The germline gives CDR1 SNHLY, CDR2 FYNNEI. Trimming removed 4 bases from V and 1 base from J, with 10 bases in between. This CDR3 spans 15 amino acids. CDR3 sequence (DNA): TGTGCCAGCAGTGCCGGACACTTAACTAATGAAAAACTGTTTTTT. Translation: CASSAGHLTNEKLFF.

The chain is built from TRBV2 and TRBJ2-7, with a tentative D call TRBD1 (6 bases). Germline V gene sequence: CDR1 SNHLY, CDR2 FYNNEI. This CDR3 spans 13 amino acids. The V end was cut by 9 bases, the J end by 7 bases, with 19 bases between. The CDR3 bases are TGTGCCAGTTCTCCTACAGGGACCCAGGAGCAGTACTTC. Protein product: CASSPTGTQEQYF.